This TCR beta chain was observed in a study of CD8 T cells in ankylosing spondylitis. General study points: Significant enrichment of disease-linked clones was reportedly seen in matched ankylosing spondylitis synovial fluid. Some of the motif variants had earlier been found in reactive arthritis patients' fluid and blood. Roughly eight highly homologous variants made up a TCR beta motif, and this motif appeared characteristic of ankylosing spondylitis blood.

On this clonotype itself: Antigen unknown.

It was by quantitative 5'-RACE with molecular barcodes that TCR beta libraries were made. TCRdb independently ran MiXCR on the 5' RACE reads; one entry per CDR3 protein. In the table there are some 250,000 distinct CDR3 sequences, 20% to 30% of which are singletons. V gave up 0 bases and J gave up 2 bases, with 11 bases separating them. Germline CDR1 DFQATT, CDR2 SNEGSKA (reference sequence). The CDR3 loop spans 14 amino acids. Sequencing was done on a sample of blood, either unsorted or a sorted T cell fraction (not recorded which). This clonotype was obtained from a male donor with ankylosing spondylitis or in good health (not recorded which). V and J are TRBV20-1 and TRBJ2-7, with D possibly matching TRBD1 (5 bases). The CDR3 sequence is CSAREARVTYEQYF. DNA of the CDR3: TGCAGTGCTAGAGAGGCCAGGGTGACCTACGAGCAGTACTTC.